The following is a T cell receptor (beta chain) sequence with its context. The antigen remains unidentified. Trimming took 5 bases from V and 4 from J; bases not matched to a gene: 2. In germline, CDR1 is KGHSH, CDR2 LQKENI. This CDR3 contains 13 residues. Assay used: immunoSEQ multiplex PCR; TCRdb lists only in-frame clones, some missing. The profile shows about 65,000 clones, 87% of them singletons. The data were taken from a study of CD4 T cells in relation to SARS-CoV-2 and coronaviruses. The study, taken as a whole, reports: Samples before the pandemic and after infection were not matched within any donor.

The unexposed donors gave CD4+ T cells in about 2010-2019, prior to COVID-19. The rearrangement links TRBV18 to TRBJ1-5; 7 bases agree with TRBD1. The sample taken for sequencing was memory CD4+ T cells from PBMCs. The source is a human donor in good health. CDR3 nucleotides: TGTGCCAGCTCATCGACAGGGAATCAGCCCCAGCATTTT. Its translation: CASSSTGNQPQHF.